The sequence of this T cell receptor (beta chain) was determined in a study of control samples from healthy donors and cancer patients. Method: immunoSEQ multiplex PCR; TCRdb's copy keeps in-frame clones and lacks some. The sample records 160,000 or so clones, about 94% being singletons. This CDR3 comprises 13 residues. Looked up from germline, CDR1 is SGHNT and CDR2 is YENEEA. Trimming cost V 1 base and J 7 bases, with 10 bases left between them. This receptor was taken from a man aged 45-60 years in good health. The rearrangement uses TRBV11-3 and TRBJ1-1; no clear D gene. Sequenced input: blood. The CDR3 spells CASSLVLGSEAFF. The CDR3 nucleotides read TGTGCCAGCAGCTTAGTTCTCGGGAGTGAAGCTTTCTTT.